A selection of T cell receptor beta chains follows, all from one sample in a study of blood T cell repertoires in COVID-19. Produced via immunoSEQ multiplex PCR; TCRdb's table is partial and in-frame only. The table shows around 200,000 clones, with over 70% occurring only once. Material for sequencing was peripheral blood. The receptors shown here come from a woman between 65 and 79 years old with acute or convalescent COVID-19. Each CDR3 is given with its conserved first and last residue. Fields, in order: CDR3 length, V gene, J gene, clone size, D gene, CDR3 protein, CDR3 DNA. The D gene is left open where the match is weak. Only part of the rows carry a size: once, few, many, or a class if the clone is expanded.

15	TRBV30	TRBJ1-5	.	TRBD1	CAWSSGQGGNQPQHF	TGTGCCTGGAGCTCGGGACAGGGAGGTAATCAGCCCCAGCATTTT
15	TRBV3-1/TRBV3-2	TRBJ2-3	once	TRBD2	CASSHRLAGADTQYF	TGTGCCAGCAGCCACCGACTAGCGGGAGCAGATACGCAGTATTTT
13	TRBV6-5	TRBJ1-2	.	TRBD1	CASSDRGLGGYTF	TGTGCCAGCAGCGACAGGGGGCTCGGCGGCTACACCTTC
16	TRBV5-4	TRBJ2-7	.	TRBD2	CASSLGLAGGPGEQYF	TGTGCCAGCAGCTTGGGTTTAGCGGGAGGGCCGGGGGAGCAGTACTTC
16	TRBV10-3	TRBJ2-3	.	TRBD1	CAISPGQGASTDTQYF	TGTGCCATCAGTCCAGGACAGGGGGCTAGCACAGATACGCAGTATTTT
19	TRBV5-4	TRBJ2-7	.	TRBD2	CASSLAMGGTSGVSYEQYF	TGTGCCAGCAGCTTGGCTATGGGCGGGACTAGCGGAGTCTCCTACGAGCAGTACTTC
13	TRBV5-8	TRBJ1-2	.	TRBD1	CASSPGTVYGYTF	TGTGCCAGCAGCCCCGGGACAGTCTATGGCTACACCTTC
16	TRBV6-5	TRBJ1-1	.	.	CASSYRGGRMNTEAFF	TGTGCCAGCAGTTATAGGGGGGGCAGAATGAACACTGAAGCTTTCTTT
13	TRBV25-1	TRBJ2-1	.	TRBD1	CASSEDRARGEFF	TGTGCCAGCAGTGAAGACAGGGCGCGTGGGGAGTTCTTC
14	TRBV5-1	TRBJ1-4	.	.	CASSQTGKFEKLFF	TGCGCCAGCAGCCAAACAGGGAAGTTTGAAAAACTGTTTTTT
13	TRBV6-5	TRBJ2-5	.	TRBD2	CASSPAGGETQYF	TGTGCCAGCTCTCCTGCGGGAGGAGAGACCCAGTACTTC
15	TRBV6-5	TRBJ2-1	.	.	CASTRGRFATNEQFF	TGTGCCAGCACCCGAGGGCGATTCGCAACCAATGAGCAGTTCTTC
15	TRBV28	TRBJ2-7	.	TRBD2	CASSSGTSRSYEQYF	TGTGCCAGCAGTTCCGGGACTAGCAGATCCTACGAGCAGTACTTC
15	TRBV11-2	TRBJ2-1	.	.	CASSFRRGEDNEQFF	TGTGCCAGCAGCTTTCGGCGAGGGGAGGACAATGAGCAGTTCTTC
11	TRBV12-3/TRBV12-4	TRBJ1-2	.	.	CASSGGYGYTF	TGTGCCAGTTCTGGAGGTTATGGCTACACCTTC
14	TRBV10-3	TRBJ1-1	.	.	CAISDRGRNTEAFF	TGTGCCATCAGTGACAGGGGTAGGAACACTGAAGCTTTCTTT
14	TRBV5-4	TRBJ2-1	.	.	CASSLAFPRGEQFF	TGTGCCAGCAGCTTGGCATTTCCCCGAGGGGAGCAGTTCTTC
15	TRBV10-3	TRBJ1-5	.	TRBD1	CAISGDSIRGQPQHF	TGTGCCATCAGTGGGGACAGCATAAGGGGGCAGCCCCAGCATTTT
15	TRBV18	TRBJ1-6	few	TRBD1	CASSLRQGADSPLHF	TGTGCCAGCTCACTCCGACAGGGGGCCGATTCACCCCTCCACTTT
15	TRBV27	TRBJ2-2	.	TRBD2	CASSLFLAGVGELFF	TGTGCCAGCAGTTTATTCCTAGCGGGAGTCGGGGAGCTGTTTTTT
12	TRBV29-1	TRBJ2-5	.	TRBD1	CSAGTGEETQYF	TGCAGCGCCGGGACAGGGGAAGAGACCCAGTACTTC
15	TRBV2	TRBJ2-1	.	TRBD2	CASKVGREYYNEQFF	TGTGCCAGCAAGGTGGGGCGGGAGTATTACAATGAGCAGTTCTTC
14	TRBV18	TRBJ2-2	.	.	CASSPLDSTGELFF	TGTGCCAGCTCACCACTCGACAGCACCGGGGAGCTGTTTTTT
15	TRBV5-6	TRBJ2-3	few	TRBD1	CASSLDRGRSDTQYF	TGTGCCAGCAGCCTCGACAGGGGAAGATCAGATACGCAGTATTTT
15	TRBV18	TRBJ1-4	.	.	CASSPNRDLDEKLFF	TGTGCCAGCTCACCAAACAGGGATCTTGACGAAAAACTGTTTTTT
14	TRBV5-1	TRBJ1-1	.	TRBD1	CASSLFDRDREAFF	TGCGCCAGCAGCTTGTTTGACCGGGACAGGGAAGCTTTCTTT
16	TRBV29-1	TRBJ2-7	.	.	CSVEVPGTVGNYEQYF	TGCAGCGTTGAAGTCCCAGGGACTGTGGGGAACTACGAGCAGTACTTC
15	TRBV3-1/TRBV3-2	TRBJ2-1	.	TRBD1	CASSQGKGAYNEQFF	TGTGCCAGCAGCCAAGGGAAGGGGGCATACAATGAGCAGTTCTTC
15	TRBV10-3	TRBJ2-3	.	.	CAIAGDFASTDTQYF	TGTGCCATCGCCGGGGACTTCGCAAGCACAGATACGCAGTATTTT